This TCR beta chain was sequenced in a study of T cell changes during pregnancy in multiple sclerosis. With 1 base clipped from V and 4 bases from J, the junction kept 2 bases outside the gene matches. CDR1 and CDR2 from the germline V gene are SGHDT and YYEEEE. This CDR3 has 15 residues. The repertoire was sequenced with immunoSEQ multiplex PCR; TCRdb's copy has only in-frame clones and lacks some. The table includes about 59,000 clones, roughly 95% detected once. The receptor comes from a female donor with multiple sclerosis, enrolled in a pregnancy study. The rearrangement links TRBV5-6 to TRBJ2-5, with 12 nucleotides matching TRBD2. The material was CD4+ T cells from peripheral blood mononuclear cells, obtained before pregnancy. CDR3: CASSLLAGGRETQYF. The CDR3 DNA follows: TGTGCCAGCAGCTTGCTAGCGGGGGGGAGAGAGACCCAGTACTTC.